These T cell receptor beta chains were read from a single sample in a study of blood T cell repertoires in COVID-19. Sequencing was performed with immunoSEQ multiplex PCR; in TCRdb, only in-frame clones are kept and a portion is missing. The repertoire holds a few hundred thousand clones, with approximately 82% as singletons. Sequencing was carried out using PBMCs or T cells enriched from blood (not recorded which). These receptors all stem from a middle-aged man who had been exposed to COVID-19. CDR3s include the opening cysteine and the closing phenylalanine or tryptophan. A D gene is named only where the DNA matches it firmly. The listing skips clone size in some rows; elsewhere it reads once, few, many or a size class.

D: -
length: 11
size: -
J: TRBJ2-1
V: TRBV3-1/TRBV3-2
CDR3: CASGSLDEQFF
DNA: TGTGCCAGCGGGAGTTTGGATGAGCAGTTCTTC

D: -
length: 12
size: few
J: TRBJ2-3
V: TRBV5-4
CDR3: CASSSFTDTQYF
DNA: TGTGCCAGCAGCTCTTTCACAGATACGCAGTATTTT

D: -
length: 14
size: -
J: TRBJ1-1
V: TRBV5-1
CDR3: CASSLVGANTEAFF
DNA: TGCGCCAGCAGCTTGGTGGGGGCGAACACTGAAGCTTTCTTT

D: -
length: 15
size: -
J: TRBJ1-1
V: TRBV27
CDR3: CASRPTGSMNTEAFF
DNA: TGTGCCAGCAGACCAACGGGTTCCATGAACACTGAAGCTTTCTTT

D: TRBD1
length: 15
size: -
J: TRBJ2-1
V: TRBV5-1
CDR3: CASSLEGAAYNEQFF
DNA: TGCGCCAGCAGCTTGGAGGGGGCCGCCTACAATGAGCAGTTCTTC

D: -
length: 11
size: -
J: TRBJ2-3
V: TRBV6-4
CDR3: CASRAADTQYF
DNA: TGTGCCAGCAGGGCCGCAGATACGCAGTATTTT

D: -
length: 14
size: -
J: TRBJ1-1
V: TRBV3-1/TRBV3-2
CDR3: CASSPQGGSGEAFF
DNA: TGTGCCAGCAGCCCCCAGGGTGGAAGTGGTGAAGCTTTCTTT

D: TRBD2
length: 18
size: -
J: TRBJ2-2
V: TRBV9
CDR3: CASSVALAGYANTGELFF
DNA: TGTGCCAGCAGCGTAGCGCTAGCGGGGTACGCGAACACCGGGGAGCTGTTTTTT

D: TRBD1
length: 14
size: -
J: TRBJ2-2
V: TRBV7-8
CDR3: CASSPDRPTGELFF
DNA: TGTGCCAGCAGCCCGGACAGGCCCACCGGGGAGCTGTTTTTT

D: TRBD1
length: 14
size: -
J: TRBJ2-3
V: TRBV12-5
CDR3: CASGLGQGADTQYF
DNA: TGTGCTAGTGGTTTGGGACAGGGCGCAGATACGCAGTATTTT

D: -
length: 11
size: -
J: TRBJ2-7
V: TRBV6-5
CDR3: CASSRGGEQYF
DNA: TGTGCCAGCAGCAGGGGTGGCGAGCAGTACTTC

D: TRBD2
length: 15
size: -
J: TRBJ2-7
V: TRBV14
CDR3: CASSHSGRGTYEQYF
DNA: TGTGCCAGCAGCCATAGCGGGAGGGGGACCTACGAGCAGTACTTC

D: TRBD1
length: 14
size: -
J: TRBJ2-1
V: TRBV29-1
CDR3: CSVGGQGAYNEQFF
DNA: TGCAGCGTTGGGGGGCAGGGGGCTTACAATGAGCAGTTCTTC

D: -
length: 12
size: -
J: TRBJ2-1
V: TRBV29-1
CDR3: CSVADTYNEQFF
DNA: TGCAGCGTTGCCGACACCTACAATGAGCAGTTCTTC

D: TRBD2
length: 16
size: once
J: TRBJ2-2
V: TRBV3-1/TRBV3-2
CDR3: CASSQTVPGGTGELFF
DNA: TGTGCCAGCAGCCAAACCGTCCCGGGGGGGACCGGGGAGCTGTTTTTT

D: TRBD1
length: 14
size: -
J: TRBJ1-2
V: TRBV5-1
CDR3: CASSPEGTGYGYTF
DNA: TGCGCCAGCAGCCCCGAAGGGACAGGCTATGGCTACACCTTC

D: -
length: 13
size: -
J: TRBJ2-7
V: TRBV6-5
CDR3: CASTPGNFGEQYF
DNA: TGTGCCAGCACCCCGGGGAATTTCGGTGAGCAGTACTTC

D: TRBD1
length: 15
size: -
J: TRBJ1-1
V: TRBV6-5
CDR3: CASSRDRGLNTEAFF
DNA: TGTGCCAGCAGCCGGGACAGGGGTTTGAACACTGAAGCTTTCTTT

D: TRBD1
length: 16
size: -
J: TRBJ2-7
V: TRBV6-5
CDR3: CASSYSANTGAREQYF
DNA: TGTGCCAGCAGTTACTCGGCTAATACAGGGGCCAGGGAGCAGTACTTC

D: -
length: 13
size: once
J: TRBJ1-5
V: TRBV10-3
CDR3: CAIRGGYNQPQHF
DNA: TGTGCCATCAGGGGGGGGTACAATCAGCCCCAGCATTTT

D: TRBD2
length: 16
size: -
J: TRBJ2-7
V: TRBV27
CDR3: CASSSSGSPQEYEQYF
DNA: TGTGCCAGCAGTTCTAGCGGGAGCCCTCAAGAATACGAGCAGTACTTC

D: -
length: 12
size: -
J: TRBJ1-5
V: TRBV21-1
CDR3: CASRGGNQPQHF
DNA: TGTGCCAGCCGGGGAGGCAATCAGCCCCAGCATTTT

D: -
length: 15
size: -
J: TRBJ1-3
V: TRBV5-8
CDR3: CASSLDRGYGNTIYF
DNA: TGTGCCAGCAGCTTGGATAGAGGGTACGGAAACACCATATATTTT

D: TRBD2
length: 12
size: -
J: TRBJ2-2
V: TRBV30
CDR3: CAWWGGSGELFF
DNA: TGTGCCTGGTGGGGGGGGTCCGGGGAGCTGTTTTTT

D: -
length: 12
size: -
J: TRBJ2-1
V: TRBV12-3/TRBV12-4
CDR3: CASSSYYNEQFF
DNA: TGTGCCAGCAGTTCTTATTACAATGAGCAGTTCTTC

D: -
length: 19
size: -
J: TRBJ2-2
V: TRBV21-1
CDR3: CASSKGFRGRAPENGELFF
DNA: TGTGCCAGCAGCAAGGGATTTCGTGGGAGGGCCCCGGAGAACGGGGAGCTGTTTTTT